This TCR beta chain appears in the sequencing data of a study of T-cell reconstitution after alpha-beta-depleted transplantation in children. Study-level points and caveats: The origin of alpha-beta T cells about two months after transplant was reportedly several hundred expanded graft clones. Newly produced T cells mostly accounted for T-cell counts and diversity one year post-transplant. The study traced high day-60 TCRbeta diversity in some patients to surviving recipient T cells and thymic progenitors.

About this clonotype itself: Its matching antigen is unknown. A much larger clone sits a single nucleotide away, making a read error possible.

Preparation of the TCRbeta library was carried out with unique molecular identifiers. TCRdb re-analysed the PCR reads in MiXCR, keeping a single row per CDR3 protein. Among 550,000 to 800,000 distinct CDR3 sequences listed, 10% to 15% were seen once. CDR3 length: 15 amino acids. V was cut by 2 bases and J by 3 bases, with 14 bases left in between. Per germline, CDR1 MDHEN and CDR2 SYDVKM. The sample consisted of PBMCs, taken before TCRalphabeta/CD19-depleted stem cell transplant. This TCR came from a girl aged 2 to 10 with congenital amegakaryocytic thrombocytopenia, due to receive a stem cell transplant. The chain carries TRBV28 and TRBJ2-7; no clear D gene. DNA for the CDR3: TGTGCCAGCAGTTTAGGTCCCTCAAGCTTCTACGAGCAGTACTTC. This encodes CASSLGPSSFYEQYF. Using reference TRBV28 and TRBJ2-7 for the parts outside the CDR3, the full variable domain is DVKVTQSSRYLVKRTGEKVFLECVQDMDHENMFWYRQDPGLGLRLIYFSYDVKMKEKGDIPEGYSVSREKKERFSLILESASTNQTSMYLCASSLGPSSFYEQYFGPGTRLTVT.